This T cell receptor (beta chain) was recorded in a study of blood T cell repertoires in COVID-19. The method was immunoSEQ multiplex PCR; TCRdb's version includes in-frame clones alone and lacks a portion of them. The sample has roughly 46,000 clones; 75% to 90% are singletons. The CDR3 runs 14 residues. V lost 5 bases and J 2 bases, leaving 13 bases between the germline ends. From germline, CDR1 is SGHKS and CDR2 YYEKEE (reference sequence). The V call is TRBV5-5, the J call TRBJ1-1, with D unresolved. Specimen: peripheral blood. The TCR originated in a man aged 60-69 years with active COVID-19. CDR3 loop: CASRLPGKNTEAFF. CDR3 in DNA: TGTGCCAGCAGACTCCCGGGGAAAAACACTGAAGCTTTCTTT.